This is a list of T cell receptor beta chains from one sample in a study of T-cell reconstitution after alpha-beta-depleted transplantation in children. TCRdb recomputed calls from the PCR reads with MiXCR, one row per CDR3 protein. The profile shows 600,000 to 700,000 distinct CDR3 sequences, approximately 16% of them singletons. The sequenced sample was PBMCs from the stem cell graft donor, obtained from the stem cell graft. The receptors derive from a human donor who donated a stem cell graft to a child with acute myeloid leukemia. CDR3s include the opening cysteine and the closing phenylalanine or tryptophan. D genes are given only for firm matches. Clone size is stated in some rows and not others, as once, few, many or a class when expanded.

d_gene	v_gene	abundance	j_gene	CDR3nt	CDR3aa
TRBD1	TRBV29-1	many	TRBJ2-1	TGCAGCGTTGGTGGACAGGGGAGGTGGGTGCGGAATGAGCAGTTCTTC	CSVGGQGRWVRNEQFF
.	TRBV20-1	.	TRBJ1-1	TGCAGTGCTAGTAGTGAACAAATAAACACTGAAGCTTTCTTT	CSASSEQINTEAFF
.	TRBV21-1	.	TRBJ1-3	TGCACTGGAAACACCATATATTTT	CTGNTIYF
.	TRBV29-1	many	TRBJ1-1	TGCAGCGTCCTGGGCCCCGTCGGGGAAGTCACTGAAGCTTTCTTT	CSVLGPVGEVTEAFF
.	TRBV20-1	many	TRBJ2-5	TGCAGTGCTAGCCGTGGCTCGGAGACCCAGTACTTC	CSASRGSETQYF
.	TRBV5-1	.	TRBJ2-3	TGCGCCAGCAGCTTGGAGAGGGTTTCCAGCACAGATACGCAGTATTTT	CASSLERVSSTDTQYF
TRBD1	TRBV24-1	many	TRBJ2-1	TGTGCCACCAGTGTCATGGGGACAGTAGAGGAGCAGTTCTTC	CATSVMGTVEEQFF
TRBD1	TRBV12-3/TRBV12-4	once	TRBJ1-5	TGTGCCAGCAGTTTCAGGGGGGCGGGACAGCCCCAGCATTTT	CASSFRGAGQPQHF
.	TRBV25-1	many	TRBJ1-2	TGTGCCAGCAGTGGGACCCCCAGGGGTGATGGCTACACCTTC	CASSGTPRGDGYTF
.	TRBV5-1	few	TRBJ2-7	TGCGCCAGCAGCTTGGAAAACCGGAGGTCCTACGAGCAGTACTTC	CASSLENRRSYEQYF
.	TRBV20-1	few	TRBJ1-1	TGCAGTGCTAGAGATCCGGCAGGGGAGAACACTGAAGCTTTCTTT	CSARDPAGENTEAFF
.	TRBV10-3	many	TRBJ1-1	TGTGCCATCAGTGAGAGGGGAGGTATGAACACTGAAGCTTTCTTT	CAISERGGMNTEAFF
.	TRBV12-3/TRBV12-4	many	TRBJ1-2	TGTGCCAGCATGTTTTTTGCGACAGCCTACAACTATGGCTACACCTTC	CASMFFATAYNYGYTF
.	TRBV6-2/TRBV6-3	.	TRBJ2-5	TGTGCCAGCAGTTCCCCGCTTGGAGAGACCCAGTACTTC	CASSSPLGETQYF
TRBD2	TRBV7-9	.	TRBJ2-3	TGTGCCAGCACTCTCTACGGCCGGGGGGGGCGGACAGATACGCAGTATTTT	CASTLYGRGGRTDTQYF
TRBD2	TRBV29-1	many	TRBJ2-1	TGCAGCGTTTCCCGACTAGCGGCTAACAATGAGCAGTTCTTC	CSVSRLAANNEQFF
TRBD1	TRBV20-1	many	TRBJ1-2	TGCAGTGCTAGGATCAGGGGGGAGAACTATGGCTACACCTTC	CSARIRGENYGYTF
.	TRBV20-1	many	TRBJ2-7	TGCAGTGCTAGAGATGGGGGGACTCCCTCCTACGAGCAGTACTTC	CSARDGGTPSYEQYF
TRBD1	TRBV5-1	many	TRBJ1-2	TGCGCCAGCGGAATAACAGGGGATGGCTACACCTTC	CASGITGDGYTF
.	TRBV7-9	many	TRBJ1-5	TGTGCCAGCAGCTTAAGTACAGGCAATCAGCCCCAGCATTTT	CASSLSTGNQPQHF
TRBD2	TRBV30	.	TRBJ2-1	TGTGCCTGGAGTCCCCTACTAGCGGGCCAAACCTACAATGAGCAGTTCTTC	CAWSPLLAGQTYNEQFF
TRBD1	TRBV20-1	.	TRBJ1-5	TGCAGTGCTAGAGACACAGGGGTGATAAGCAATCAGCCCCAGCATTTT	CSARDTGVISNQPQHF
TRBD2	TRBV20-1	many	TRBJ2-5	TGCAGTGCTCCGGGACTAGCGGCCTATGCGCCTCAAGAGACCCAGTACTTC	CSAPGLAAYAPQETQYF
.	TRBV25-1	.	TRBJ1-4	TGTGCCAGCAGTGACCTTACCGCCGAAAAACTGTTTTTT	CASSDLTAEKLFF
.	TRBV7-9	.	TRBJ1-1	TGTGCCAGCAGCTTCGAAGACAGGATTAACACTGAAGCTTTCTTT	CASSFEDRINTEAFF
.	TRBV7-9	few	TRBJ2-2	TGTGCCAGCAGAATTCAAGGACAGACGACACCCGGGGAGCTGTTTTTT	CASRIQGQTTPGELFF
.	TRBV7-9	many	TRBJ1-1	TGTGCCAGCAGCTTAGTACAGGCTGAAGCTTTCTTT	CASSLVQAEAFF
TRBD2	TRBV5-6	.	TRBJ2-3	TGTGCCAGCAGCCCCTTCGGGGCGGGGGGTCGAGATACGCAGTATTTT	CASSPFGAGGRDTQYF
TRBD2	TRBV29-1	many	TRBJ2-3	TGCAGCGTTGGCGGGGGGAGCACAGATACGCAGTATTTT	CSVGGGSTDTQYF
.	TRBV29-1	many	TRBJ1-1	TGCAGCGTTCTTCCCATCAACACTGAAGCTTTCTTT	CSVLPINTEAFF
TRBD1	TRBV5-1	many	TRBJ2-3	TGCGCCAGCAGCTTGGAGGGACAGGGGTTGCCAGATACGCAGTATTTT	CASSLEGQGLPDTQYF
TRBD1	TRBV20-1	many	TRBJ2-4	TGCAGTGCTAGGCGGACAGGGCCCCTAGCCAAAAACATTCAGTACTTC	CSARRTGPLAKNIQYF
TRBD1	TRBV2	.	TRBJ2-1	TGTGCCAGCAGCGGGGACAGGGCTTCTTACAATGAGCAGTTCTTC	CASSGDRASYNEQFF
TRBD1	TRBV9	many	TRBJ1-6	TGTGCCAGCAGCGTAGGATTGTCGGGACAGCGTAATTCACCCCTCCACTTT	CASSVGLSGQRNSPLHF
.	TRBV21-1	.	TRBJ2-3	TGTGCCAGCAGTGACGGGGGGATTTGCACAGATACGCAGTATTTT	CASSDGGICTDTQYF
TRBD2	TRBV29-1	.	TRBJ2-1	TGCAGCGTCTGGACTAGCGGGAGCCGCTCCTACAATGAGCAGTTCTTC	CSVWTSGSRSYNEQFF
.	TRBV20-1	.	TRBJ1-5	TGCAGTGCTAGTATAACAGGGAATCAGCCCCAGCATTTT	CSASITGNQPQHF
TRBD2	TRBV29-1	many	TRBJ2-5	TGCAGCGGCCAACTAGCGGGGGAGACCCAGTACTTC	CSGQLAGETQYF
TRBD2	TRBV2	.	TRBJ2-3	TGTGCCAGCAGTGATTCTAGCGGGCCTTGGGATACGCAGTATTTT	CASSDSSGPWDTQYF
TRBD1	TRBV6-5	few	TRBJ1-5	TGTGCCAGCAGTTTCTCCGACAGGGTCGGCAATCAGCCCCAGCATTTT	CASSFSDRVGNQPQHF
.	TRBV7-9	.	TRBJ2-7	TGTGCCAGCAGCCCACCGGGCTCCTCCTACGAGCAGTACTTC	CASSPPGSSYEQYF
.	TRBV20-1	many	TRBJ1-5	TGCAGTGCTAGAGTGTCGGCGGGTCAGCCCCAGCATTTT	CSARVSAGQPQHF
TRBD2	TRBV5-6	few	TRBJ2-1	TGTGCCAGCAGCTTGGGGACTAGAACCCATGAGCAGTTCTTC	CASSLGTRTHEQFF
TRBD1	TRBV4-3	.	TRBJ2-7	TGCGCCAGCAGCCAAGAGAGGACAGGGCCCTCCGAGCAGTACTTC	CASSQERTGPSEQYF
.	TRBV30	many	TRBJ2-1	TGTGCCTGGAGTGTATCTGCGGGCGGTGAGCAGTTCTTC	CAWSVSAGGEQFF
.	TRBV5-4	few	TRBJ2-7	TGTGCCAGCAGCTTGAGAGCCAGGGGAGACGAGCAGTACTTC	CASSLRARGDEQYF
.	TRBV20-1	many	TRBJ1-2	TGCAGTGCACCTTCCAGGGCCGCCTTCTACACCTTC	CSAPSRAAFYTF
TRBD2	TRBV6-5	.	TRBJ2-5	TGTGCCAGCCTCAATCAGCCGGGGGGAGAGACCCAGTACTTC	CASLNQPGGETQYF
TRBD1	TRBV6-1	.	TRBJ1-1	TGTGCCAGCAGTGAACCGGGACAGGTCTGGACTGAAGCTTTCTTT	CASSEPGQVWTEAFF
TRBD2	TRBV29-1	.	TRBJ2-5	TGCAGCGTCGTTGGGACTAGCGGGGGGCCTAATCAAGAGACCCAGTACTTC	CSVVGTSGGPNQETQYF
.	TRBV20-1	.	TRBJ1-5	TGCAGTGCTAGAGAAGGTGGGCCGTATAGCAATCAGCCCCAGCATTTT	CSAREGGPYSNQPQHF
.	TRBV7-9	.	TRBJ2-2	TGTGCCAGCAGCTCCAGGGAGGCGAACACCGGGGAGCTGTTTTTT	CASSSREANTGELFF
.	TRBV20-1	many	TRBJ2-1	TGCAGTGCTAGAGATGGACTGACTCCGTTCTTC	CSARDGLTPFF
.	TRBV7-9	.	TRBJ2-1	TGTGCCAGCAGCTTAGGAACAGCCGAGGAGGACAATGAGCAGTTCTTC	CASSLGTAEEDNEQFF
.	TRBV3-1	.	TRBJ1-1	TGTGCCAGCAGCCAACTCAGGGGAACTGAAGCTTTCTTT	CASSQLRGTEAFF
.	TRBV25-1	few	TRBJ1-6	TGTGCCAGCAGTGATGCTAATTCACCCCTCCACTTT	CASSDANSPLHF
.	TRBV9	.	TRBJ1-1	TGTGCCAGCAGCACTTGGATGAACACTGAAGCTTTCTTT	CASSTWMNTEAFF
TRBD2	TRBV6-1	.	TRBJ2-2	TGTGCCAGCAGGAAGGGACTAGCGGGGCCTAACACCGGGGAGCTGTTTTTT	CASRKGLAGPNTGELFF
TRBD2	TRBV5-1	many	TRBJ2-3	TGCGCCAGCAGCTTGGAGGGACTAGCGGGGCATGGAGATACGCAGTATTTT	CASSLEGLAGHGDTQYF